The entry that follows covers one TCR beta chain sequence. No antigen is known for it. The data were obtained in a study of radiation and T cells in renal cell carcinoma. Study-level findings and limits: Without pretreatment biopsies, baseline tumor clonotype presence was undetermined.

Documented time point: baseline pretreatment blood. Documented treatment: 15 Gy SBRT to primary tumor, nephrectomy 4 weeks later. This CDR3 is 16 amino acids long. The V gene lost 3 bases and the J gene lost 2 bases, with 14 bases spanning the gap. Germline values: CDR1 KGHSH, CDR2 LQKENI. Sequenced by immunoSEQ multiplex PCR; TCRdb stores in-frame clones only, minus some. The sample holds tens of thousands of clones, roughly 80% seen once. This sample comprised blood, obtained from a patient whose treatment included radiotherapy and nephrectomy. The clonotype was recovered from a man aged 60-69 years with renal cell carcinoma. The rearrangement uses TRBV18 and TRBJ1-3, with a weak D call TRBD1 (5 bases). CDR3 amino acids: CASSPQSGLAGNTIYF. The CDR3 nucleotides read TGTGCCAGCTCACCCCAATCAGGGTTGGCTGGAAACACCATATATTTT.